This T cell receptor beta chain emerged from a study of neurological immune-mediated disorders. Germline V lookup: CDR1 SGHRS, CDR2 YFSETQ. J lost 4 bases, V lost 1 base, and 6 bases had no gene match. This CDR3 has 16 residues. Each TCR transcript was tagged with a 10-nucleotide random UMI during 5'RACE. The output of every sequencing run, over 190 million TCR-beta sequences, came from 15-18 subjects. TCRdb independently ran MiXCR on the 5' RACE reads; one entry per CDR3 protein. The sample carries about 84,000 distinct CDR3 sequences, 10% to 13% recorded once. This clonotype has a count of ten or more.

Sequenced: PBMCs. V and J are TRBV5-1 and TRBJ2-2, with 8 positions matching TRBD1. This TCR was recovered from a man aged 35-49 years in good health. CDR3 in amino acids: CASSLLGTGPTGELFF. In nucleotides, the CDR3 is TGCGCCAGCAGCTTGCTTGGGACAGGTCCCACCGGGGAGCTGTTTTTT.